This entry lists 29 T cell receptor beta chains sequenced from one sample in a study of technical replicates of blood from a handful of donors. Sequencing was performed with immunoSEQ multiplex PCR; in TCRdb, only in-frame clones are kept and a portion is missing. This sample has 82,000 or so clones; nearly 96% occur once, and the top ten carry more than 0.35%. The sample consisted of T cells isolated from PBMCs. The receptors were gathered from a human donor in good health.

V usage is TRBV6-1 and J usage is TRBJ1-1, with 12 bases identical to TRBD1. CDR3 length: 18 residues. Germline values: CDR1 MNHNS, CDR2 SASEGT. With 2 bases clipped from V and 10 bases from J, the junction kept 17 bases outside the gene matches. CDR3 loop: CASSEIFGTGGGRGVAFF. CDR3 nucleotide sequence: TGTGCCAGCAGTGAAATTTTCGGGACAGGGGGCGGACGGGGGGTAGCTTTCTTT.

The J gene is TRBJ2-3, the V gene TRBV5-1; weak D call: TRBD2 (7 bases). The CDR3 consists of 14 residues. Trimming left V 2 bases short and J 4 bases short, with 11 bases between. Germline CDR1 reads SGHRS; CDR2 reads YFSETQ. CDR3 nucleotide sequence: TGCGCCAGCAGCTTAGGGGGAGGGGCAGATACGCAGTATTTT. Translating it yields CASSLGGGADTQYF.

This clone was counted only a few times. The chain is built from TRBV9 and TRBJ2-1, with D maybe TRBD2 (6 bases). Germline CDR1 and CDR2: SGDLS and YYNGEE. The CDR3 length is 16 residues. V was trimmed by 0 bases and J by 3 bases, leaving 13 bases between them. The DNA of the CDR3 is TGTGCCAGCAGCGTAGGGGCTAGCGAACTCTACAATGAGCAGTTCTTC. It translates to CASSVGASELYNEQFF.

The rearrangement joins TRBV6-1 to TRBJ1-2; D is uncertain. Germline V lookup: CDR1 MNHNS, CDR2 SASEGT. The length of the CDR3 is 13 residues. V was trimmed by 6 bases and J by 4 bases, leaving 12 bases between them. In DNA, the CDR3 is TGTGCCAGCAGGATGGCGGGAATCTATGGCTACACCTTC. Its protein product is CASRMAGIYGYTF.

The chain carries TRBV4-3 and TRBJ1-2; D is uncertain. The length of the CDR3 is 17 residues. CDR1 and CDR2 (germline): LGHNA, YSLEER. Deletions cut 2 bases from V and 5 bases from J, with 21 bases between. The DNA of the CDR3 is TGCGCCAGCAGCCAATTAACCGGAGCAGAGAAGTGGTATGGCTACACCTTC. Protein product: CASSQLTGAEKWYGYTF.

The chain combines TRBV4-1 with TRBJ2-1; D is perhaps TRBD1 (6 bases). V lost 6 bases, J lost 7 bases, and 19 bases lay in between. The CDR3 totals 15 residues. Germline loops: CDR1 MGHRA, CDR2 YSYEKL. CDR3 residues: CASSTVARGVNEQFF. The CDR3 region has the DNA TGCGCCAGCAGTACCGTAGCCAGGGGAGTAAATGAGCAGTTCTTC.

The rearrangement joins TRBV28 to TRBJ2-7; 8 bases line up with TRBD1. Germline assignment: CDR1 MDHEN and CDR2 SYDVKM. CDR3 length: 14 amino acids. The V gene end was trimmed by 5 bases and the J gene end by 3 bases; junction bases not matched to a gene: 6. Here the CDR3 reads CASSLLTGDYEQYF. The CDR3 nucleotides are TGTGCCAGCAGTCTCTTGACAGGGGACTACGAGCAGTACTTC.

The genes are TRBV5-1 and TRBJ2-1; D possibly corresponds to TRBD1 (6 bases). V dropped 4 bases and J dropped 1 base, with 12 bases sitting between them. Germline loops: CDR1 SGHRS, CDR2 YFSETQ. The CDR3 is made up of 15 amino acids. The CDR3 here is CASSPLQGSYNEQFF. The CDR3 DNA is TGCGCCAGCAGCCCGTTACAGGGTTCCTACAATGAGCAGTTCTTC.

The V and J genes are TRBV27 and TRBJ1-4; D is undetermined. Germline V CDR1 and CDR2: MNHEY, SMNVEV (reference sequence). This CDR3 comprises 15 residues. Trimming took off 0 bases at V and 4 bases at J, with 9 bases between the two ends. The CDR3: CASSLSPANNEKLFF. The CDR3 nucleotides read TGTGCCAGCAGTTTATCCCCAGCGAATAATGAAAAACTGTTTTTT.

The V and J genes are TRBV28 and TRBJ2-3, with 10 bases identical to TRBD2. The CDR3 covers 15 residues. V dropped 2 bases and J dropped 6; count of bases not matched to a gene: 5. Germline V lookup: CDR1 MDHEN, CDR2 SYDVKM. The CDR3 sequence is CASSLVAGGGDTQYF. CDR3 sequence (DNA): TGTGCCAGCAGTTTAGTAGCGGGAGGTGGGGATACGCAGTATTTT.

The genes are TRBV27 and TRBJ1-5; D is unclear. Trimming cost V 5 bases and J 6 bases, with 14 bases left between them. CDR1 and CDR2 (germline): MNHEY, SMNVEV (reference sequence). The CDR3 runs to 14 residues. This CDR3 reads CASSVTLSSQPQHF. The CDR3 DNA sequence: TGTGCCAGCAGTGTAACCCTAAGTAGTCAGCCCCAGCATTTT.

This clone was seen just once. The V gene is TRBV7-3, the J gene TRBJ2-1, with 8 bases that match TRBD2. Germline assignment: CDR1 SGHTA and CDR2 FQGTGA. The J segment lost 10 bases and the V segment lost 5 bases, leaving 7 bases of the junction unmatched. The CDR3 contains 13 residues. The chain's CDR3 is CASSLSGSGEQFF. The CDR3, as DNA: TGTGCCAGCAGCCTCAGCGGGAGCGGGGAGCAGTTCTTC.

The genes are TRBV19 and TRBJ1-5, with no clear D. The CDR3 sequence is 15 residues long. The V end was cut by 1 base, the J end by 1 base, with 8 bases between. The V gene's germline CDR1 is LNHDA and CDR2 SQIVND (reference sequence). CDR3 loop: CASSIGSESNQPQHF. The CDR3 coding sequence is TGTGCCAGTAGTATAGGATCAGAAAGCAATCAGCCCCAGCATTTT.

This sequence joins TRBV6-5 and TRBJ2-7; the match to TRBD1 covers 9 bases. The V and J ends lost 6 bases and 7 bases, in that order; junction bases with no gene match: 10. Germline CDR1 is MNHEY and CDR2 is SVGAGI. The CDR3 spans 14 residues. CDR3: CASRERDRVEEQYF. CDR3 bases: TGTGCCAGCAGGGAAAGGGACAGGGTGGAGGAGCAGTACTTC.

The chain joins TRBV5-4 to TRBJ1-2; TRBD1 might be the D (5 bases). Per the germline V gene, CDR1 is SGHNT and CDR2 is YYREEE (reference sequence). V lost 1 base and J 2 bases, leaving 6 bases between the germline ends. This CDR3 is 13 amino acids long. CDR3 protein: CASSLPGNYGYTF. The CDR3 nucleotides are TGTGCCAGCAGCTTGCCAGGGAACTATGGCTACACCTTC.

The rearrangement uses TRBV7-2 and TRBJ2-7, with 9 bases lining up with TRBD2. Trimming removed 1 base from V and 6 bases from J; junction bases left unmatched: 4. The CDR3 sequence is 14 residues long. Germline CDR1 is SGHTA and CDR2 is FQGNSA. CDR3 in amino acids: CASSLVAGDGEQYF. The CDR3, as DNA: TGTGCCAGCAGCTTAGTAGCGGGAGACGGCGAGCAGTACTTC.

V and J are TRBV6-1 and TRBJ1-2, with 12 bases that match TRBD1. In germline, CDR1 is MNHNS, CDR2 SASEGT. CDR3 length equals 16 residues. V gave up 2 bases and J gave up 7 bases; unmatched junction bases: 8. The CDR3 spells CASSEWAGQGARGYTF. In DNA form, the CDR3 reads TGTGCCAGCAGTGAATGGGCGGGACAGGGGGCGCGTGGCTACACCTTC.

V and J are TRBV9 and TRBJ1-1, with D hard to call. Per the germline V gene, CDR1 is SGDLS and CDR2 is YYNGEE. The CDR3 has 13 residues. V shed 0 bases and J shed 7 bases, with 10 bases lying between them. CDR3 region: CASSVAGTLEAFF. In DNA, the CDR3 is TGTGCCAGCAGCGTAGCAGGAACACTTGAAGCTTTCTTT.

This chain links TRBV11-2 with TRBJ2-5, with no clear D. With 8 bases removed from V and 5 bases from J, the gap between germline ends came to 9 bases. Per germline, CDR1 SGHAT and CDR2 FQNNGV. This CDR3 has 11 amino acids. DNA of the CDR3: TGTGCCAGCCGAAAGAGGGAGACCCAGTACTTC. Protein product: CASRKRETQYF. Supplemented by reference TRBV11-2 and TRBJ2-5, the full variable domain reads EAGVAQSPRYKIIEKRQSVAFWCNPISGHATLYWYQQILGQGPKLLIQFQNNGVVDDSQLPKDRFSAERLKGVDSTLKIQPAKLEDSAVYLCASRKRETQYFGPGTRLLVL.

This chain joins TRBV4-3 and TRBJ2-3; maybe TRBD1 (6 bases). Germline lookup yields CDR1 LGHNA and CDR2 YSLEER. Between the trimmed V and J ends, which lost 3 bases and 3 bases, there was a span of 7 bases. This CDR3 is 13 amino acids long. The CDR3 DNA reads as TGCGCCAGCAGCCATACAGGGACAGATACGCAGTATTTT. This gives the protein CASSHTGTDTQYF.

V and J are TRBV5-1 and TRBJ1-5; tentative D call: TRBD1 (6 bases). This CDR3 has 13 residues. The germline gives CDR1 SGHRS, CDR2 YFSETQ. The germline V and J ends were trimmed by 5 bases and 4 bases, with 10 bases remaining between them. The CDR3 protein is CASRGDINQPQHF. The CDR3 DNA reads as TGCGCCAGCAGAGGGGACATTAATCAGCCCCAGCATTTT.

The chain combines TRBV2 with TRBJ1-4; a weak D match, TRBD1 (6 bases). The CDR3 is 13 amino acids. CDR1 is SNHLY, CDR2 FYNNEI, per germline. V lost 6 bases and J lost 10, with 15 bases in between. The DNA for the CDR3 is TGTGCCAGCAGACAGGGCCTGGTGGGAAAACTGTTTTTT. Its translation is CASRQGLVGKLFF.

V is TRBV6-5 and J is TRBJ2-7, with TRBD1 matching over 10 bases. The V segment lost 9 bases and the J segment 5 bases; nucleotides outside the gene matches: 10. Germline assignment: CDR1 MNHEY and CDR2 SVGAGI. This CDR3 has 14 amino acids. CDR3: CASIDGTGVHEQYF. The DNA for the CDR3 is TGTGCCAGTATCGACGGGACAGGGGTCCACGAGCAGTACTTC.

This clone appeared a single time. The rearrangement uses TRBV12-1 and TRBJ2-7; the tabulated D call, TRBD1, remains unverified against the DNA. TRBV12-1 is a pseudogene segment. This CDR3 is 11 amino acids long. This chain's CDR3 is CASRQAYEQYF. CDR3 nucleotide sequence: TGTGCCAGTAGACAGGCCTACGAGCAGTACTTC.

The rearrangement joins TRBV27 to TRBJ2-2; 8 bases match TRBD2. The CDR3 length is 19 residues. Germline V lookup: CDR1 MNHEY, CDR2 SMNVEV (reference sequence). Losses at the gene ends were 4 bases for V and 7 bases for J; bases not matched to a gene: 20. The CDR3 DNA reads as TGTGCCAGCAGTTCCCCCGACTGGACGGGAGGGCCTCGGAACGGGGAGCTGTTTTTT. It translates to CASSSPDWTGGPRNGELFF.

The rearrangement uses TRBV19 and TRBJ2-3; D is perhaps TRBD1 (6 bases). V was shortened by 9 bases and J by 2 bases, with 18 bases between the two germline ends. CDR1 and CDR2 from the germline V gene are LNHDA and SQIVND (reference sequence). The CDR3 covers 15 residues. CDR3 protein: CASSTGTPITDTQYF. CDR3 nucleotide sequence: TGTGCCAGCTCAACCGGGACACCCATCACAGATACGCAGTATTTT.

V usage is TRBV5-1 and J usage is TRBJ1-4; D perhaps matches TRBD1 (6 bases). CDR3 size: 15 residues. Trimming took 4 bases from V and 8 from J, leaving 18 bases between them. Germline V gene sequence: CDR1 SGHRS, CDR2 YFSETQ. CDR3 residues: CASSPGDRSFEKLFF. In nucleotides, the CDR3 is TGCGCCAGCAGCCCCGGAGACAGGTCTTTCGAAAAACTGTTTTTT.

The chain employs TRBV28 and TRBJ2-7; D not certain. V was pared by 8 bases and J by 4 bases, with 15 bases between. The CDR3 loop spans 13 amino acids. Germline CDR1 MDHEN, CDR2 SYDVKM. The chain's CDR3 is CASYPGPGYEQYF. The CDR3 region has the DNA TGTGCCAGCTACCCTGGTCCAGGATACGAGCAGTACTTC.

V and J are TRBV27 and TRBJ2-1; 10 bases match TRBD2. The germline V gene has CDR1 MNHEY and CDR2 SMNVEV (reference sequence). The CDR3 spans 15 residues. V was clipped by 3 bases and J by 4 bases; unmatched bases: 3. CDR3 sequence (DNA): TGTGCCAGCAGTTTGGGACTAGCGCCTTACAATGAGCAGTTCTTC. The encoded protein is CASSLGLAPYNEQFF.